The clone carrying this T cell receptor beta chain was seen more than once but under ten times. Its target is not known. This specimen belongs to a study of T cell repertoires in cytomegalovirus infection. About the study: Well-studied HLA-B-restricted CMV epitopes were used in the study alongside recently identified HLA-C-restricted ones.

Trimming removed 7 bases from V and 2 bases from J; junction bases left unmatched: 8. CDR1 and CDR2 from the germline V gene are SEHNR and FQNEAQ (reference sequence). This CDR3 comprises 16 residues. TCRdb independently ran MiXCR on the reads; one entry per CDR3 protein. The table shows hundreds of thousands of distinct CDR3 sequences, with roughly 42% occurring only once. The clonotype originates from a human donor in good health (CMV status not recorded). Some clones in this sample may be carry-over from other donors' samples. The material was cultured PBMCs, obtained from culture after CMV antigen stimulation. The chain carries TRBV7-9 and TRBJ2-6; 7 bases line up with TRBD1. The CDR3 sequence: CASTDRVATGANVLTF. The CDR3 DNA follows: TGTGCCAGCACCGACAGGGTCGCGACTGGGGCCAACGTCCTGACTTTC.